Each of the 9 T cell receptor beta chains below was sequenced from the same sample in a study of T cells in localized non-small cell lung cancer. Method: immunoSEQ multiplex PCR; TCRdb's copy keeps in-frame clones and lacks some. The sample contains tens of thousands of clones, 70% to 90% of which appear only once. Here the sequenced sample was peripheral blood, taken before any cancer treatment. The receptor set was obtained from a male donor at least 60 years old with stage III squamous cell lung carcinoma.

V gene TRBV5-1 combines with J gene TRBJ2-1, with D maybe TRBD1 (6 bases). The CDR3 contains 15 residues. Trimming removed 0 bases from V and 2 bases from J, with 9 bases in between. Germline CDR1 SGHRS, CDR2 YFSETQ. The CDR3 bases are TGCGCCAGCAGCTTGGGGACAGAGCCCTACAATGAGCAGTTCTTC. Translating gives CASSLGTEPYNEQFF. Combining the CDR3 with reference TRBV5-1 and TRBJ2-1 gives the whole variable domain KAGVTQTPRYLIKTRGQQVTLSCSPISGHRSVSWYQQTPGQGLQFLFEYFSETQRNKGNFPGRFSGRQFSNSRSEMNVSTLELGDSALYLCASSLGTEPYNEQFFGPGTRLTVL.

This clone was seen once. The chain has TRBV5-5 and TRBJ1-1; 10 positions match TRBD1. The germline gives CDR1 SGHKS, CDR2 YYEKEE (reference sequence). The length of the CDR3 is 14 residues. With V trimmed by 3 bases and J by 4 bases, 3 bases remained unmatched. The CDR3 bases are TGTGCCAGCAGCTCCGGGACAGGGGTCACTGAAGCTTTCTTT. It translates to CASSSGTGVTEAFF.

The chain links TRBV2 to TRBJ1-1; D uncertain. Looked up from germline, CDR1 is SNHLY and CDR2 is FYNNEI. CDR3 length equals 13 residues. Trimming cost V 2 bases and J 1 base, with 5 bases left between them. The CDR3, as DNA: TGTGCCAGCAGTGAATTGCCGAACACTGAAGCTTTCTTT. This translates into CASSELPNTEAFF.

This clone has a handful of counts. The V call is TRBV5-1, the J call TRBJ2-3; TRBD2 matches at 16 bases. CDR1 is SGHRS and CDR2 is YFSETQ in the germline V gene. J gave up 1 base and V 4 bases, and 6 bases lay outside the gene matches. The CDR3 contains 18 residues. CDR3 sequence reads: CASSPGTSGGVGTDTQYF. The CDR3 bases are TGCGCCAGCAGCCCCGGGACTAGCGGGGGGGTGGGCACAGATACGCAGTATTTT.

The chain is built from TRBV4-3 and TRBJ2-3; the D is unclear. The CDR3 has 13 amino acids. The V and J ends lost 0 bases and 9 bases respectively, with 10 bases between them. Germline-derived CDR1 and CDR2 are LGHNA and YSLEER. CDR3 amino acids: CASSQEGFGTQYF. The DNA of the CDR3 is TGCGCCAGCAGCCAAGAAGGATTTGGCACGCAGTATTTT.

CDR3 residues: CAISDSFPRGGTDTQYF. Here the CDR3 DNA reads TGTGCCATCAGTGACTCCTTCCCGAGGGGCGGTACAGATACGCAGTATTTT. V and J are TRBV10-3 and TRBJ2-3; D possibly matches TRBD1 or TRBD2 (5 bases each). Germline values: CDR1 ENHRY, CDR2 SYGVKD. V lost 3 bases, J lost 3 bases, and 19 bases lay in between. This CDR3 contains 17 residues.

V and J are TRBV7-9 and TRBJ1-2; no clear D gene. In germline, CDR1 is SEHNR, CDR2 FQNEAQ (reference sequence). With 3 bases removed from V and 8 bases from J, the gap between germline ends came to 10 bases. The CDR3 has 12 amino acids. The CDR3 DNA is TGTGCCAGCAGCTTGGGAAGTCTGGGCTACACCTTC. Amino acids: CASSLGSLGYTF.

The genes are TRBV9 and TRBJ1-4, with 10 bases identical to TRBD1. The CDR3 length is 14 residues. The junction had 2 bases not matched to a gene; V was cut back by 2 bases and J by 7 bases. Per germline, CDR1 SGDLS and CDR2 YYNGEE. DNA for the CDR3: TGTGCCAGCAGCGTCGGGACAGGGGTTGAAAAACTGTTTTTT. The encoded protein is CASSVGTGVEKLFF.

J is TRBJ1-1 and V is TRBV6-5, with D tentatively TRBD1 (6 bases). Germline V gene lookup returns CDR1 MNHEY and CDR2 SVGAGI. This CDR3 is built from 15 residues. Trimming removed 1 base at V and 4 bases at J, with 13 bases between. The CDR3 DNA is TGTGCCAGCAGTTACTTTTCAGGGGTGTCCACTGAAGCTTTCTTT. The encoded protein is CASSYFSGVSTEAFF.